This T cell receptor (beta chain) derives from a study of T-cell memory formation after mild COVID-19. This clonotype was seen repeatedly, ten times or more. MiXCR, run by TCRdb on the 5' RACE reads, gives a single entry per CDR3 protein. The top ten hold about 20% of the sample, which has about 360,000 distinct CDR3 sequences, about an eighth seen once. The CDR3 is 14 amino acids. Per germline, CDR1 MGHRA and CDR2 YSYEKL. Trimming took off 0 bases at V and 7 bases at J, with 12 bases between the two ends. The specimen sequenced was PBMCs or a T cell subset sorted from them (not recorded which). The clonotype comes from a man aged 18 to 29 who had mild COVID-19 (a few samples of this study predate the infection). Cell type and time point are not known. The V gene is TRBV4-1, the J gene TRBJ2-5; no firm D call. CDR3 amino acids: CASSQDAGVGTQYF. The CDR3 DNA follows: TGCGCCAGCAGCCAAGATGCCGGAGTGGGGACCCAGTACTTC.